This T cell receptor beta chain originates from a study of blood T cell repertoires in COVID-19. Across the whole study: Samples came from the United States, Italy and Spain, spanning acute and convalescent COVID-19. From T cells, B-cell-depleted T cells, or PBMCs came the material, which was cDNA or gDNA.

Per the original methods: Reference gene primer amplification in the assay estimated nucleated cell counts. Data came from immunoSEQ multiplex PCR; TCRdb stores just in-frame clones and leaves some out. For V, J and clone size, that table is used; D and trimming come from the DNA. The sample yields about 290,000 clones, 85% seen once. Losses at the gene ends were 5 bases for V and 6 bases for J; bases not matched to a gene: 10. CDR1 and CDR2 from the germline V gene are LNHDA and SQIVND (reference sequence). CDR3 length equals 15 residues. Sequencing used peripheral blood. The TCR was taken from a woman aged 50 to 60 with active or convalescent COVID-19. The rearrangement joins TRBV19 to TRBJ2-7, with TRBD2 matching over 10 bases. CDR3 sequence reads: CASSPWTSGTLEQYF. The CDR3 nucleotides read TGTGCCAGTAGTCCCTGGACTAGCGGTACCCTCGAGCAGTACTTC.